This T cell receptor (beta chain) was retrieved from a study of sequential checkpoint blockade in melanoma (dated by TCRdb to the late 2010s). Regarding the complete study: Using 1:1 randomization, the trial assigned patients either to first-line nivolumab followed by ipilimumab (arm A) or to ipilimumab followed by nivolumab (arm B). Maintenance nivolumab came after each of the two trial sequences.

The treatment or condition label for this specimen denotes: randomized to nivolumab then ipilimumab (arm A) or the reverse (arm B). Prior DNA-damaging chemotherapy had not been received by any trial patient. A FACS Aria II flow cytometer was used to sort live CD3+CD8+ cells that were negative for CD19 and CD56 from thawed PBMCs. Samples were obtained from patients with melanoma enrolled in CheckMate 064, a randomized, open-label phase II trial of sequential checkpoint blockade. Peripheral blood mononuclear cells were obtained through leukapheresis, purified using Ficoll-Paque, and frozen in human serum containing approximately 10% DMSO. Right after sorting, the blood CD3+CD8+ cells were verified to be >95% pure, and DNA extraction followed. Turning to this clone: This receptor's antigen is unknown. It has no much larger one-base neighbor in the sample; base qualities were not kept.

The immunoSEQ Assay was used to immunosequence TCRbeta CDR3 regions from genomic DNA. Before high-throughput sequencing, genomic DNA was amplified using bias-controlled multiplex PCR. Per the authors' processing: To quantify the absolute abundance of each unique TCRbeta CDR3 region, the sequences were collapsed and filtered. Clonality, defined as 1 minus Pielou's evenness, was calculated using only productive rearrangements. Clones with significantly greater frequencies in on-treatment versus baseline samples were identified using a previously published method. TCRdb carries this immuneACCESS record with in-frame sequences only. Its versions omit some clonotypes, under half of them owing to an unresolved V gene in the studies checked, with the rest unexplained. V and J calls and clone size are copied from that table; D and trimming were computed from the DNA. The sample table lists roughly 17,000 clones, around two thirds of them with a count of one. Roughly 22% of the sample belongs to the ten largest clones.

Results and caveats for the whole study, not just this receptor: Validation of the response-prediction model combining TCR metrics and mutation burden is needed in larger, independent patient cohorts.

CDR1 and CDR2, looked up from the germline V gene, are SQVTM and ANQGSEA. V loses 5 bases of germline sequence and J loses 0 bases, and the interval between the two ends is 16 bases. From cysteine to phenylalanine, the CDR3 is 15 amino acids long. Only the CDR3 DNA stays, 45 bases, in frame from base 1. The sample consisted of CD8+ T cells sorted from blood (inferred from file names), taken from a patient given nivolumab and ipilimumab in sequence. This TCR derives from a human donor with melanoma. The receptor chain draws on TRBV29-1 and TRBJ1-1; no D gene can be assigned with confidence. The DNA sequence is TGCAGCGTTAAATTGGACCGGGGTTTGAACACTGAAGCTTTCTTT. It encodes CSVKLDRGLNTEAFF. Where the CDR3 stops, the reference TRBV29-1 and TRBJ1-1 genes take over; the full variable domain is SAVISQKPSRDICQRGTSLTIQCQVDSQVTMMFWYRQQPGQSLTLIATANQGSEATYESGFVIDKFPISRPNLTFSTLTVSNMSPEDSSIYLCSVKLDRGLNTEAFFGQGTRLTVV.